This TCR beta chain came from a study of PD-L1 blockade in urothelial cancer. Findings and caveats of the study: Clonality of blood TCR below the median before treatment predicted better survival.

The CDR3 length is 14 residues. In germline, CDR1 is SGDLS, CDR2 YYNGEE. Trimming stripped 3 bases from V and 6 bases from J, with 16 bases between. Points on this clone: Its cognate antigen is unknown.

Generated by immunoSEQ multiplex PCR, the TCRdb table keeps only in-frame clones and is missing some. Here the sample spans about 50,000 clones, about 86% being singletons. Time point: peripheral blood 6 weeks after treatment start. Pretreatment and on-treatment blood mononuclear cell samples were taken, totaling between 1 and 8 time points per patient. This receptor was obtained from a man in his sixties with urothelial cancer. This rearrangement joins TRBV9 to TRBJ2-7; D perhaps matches TRBD1 (6 bases). Source: PBMCs, taken around atezolizumab (anti-PD-L1) treatment. DNA of the CDR3: TGTGCCAGCAGCGCACTCGGGACACCAGGCGAGCAGTACTTC. Amino acid sequence: CASSALGTPGEQYF.